The 22 T cell receptor beta chains listed next were all sequenced from one sample in a study of T cell clonotyping in hematopoietic cell transplantation (dated by TCRdb to the early 2020s). The library was prepared using the immunoSEQ multiplex PCR assay. The table comes from immuneACCESS by way of TCRdb, which keeps in-frame sequences with V and J called. Part of the clones is missing from these tables; in studies checked, under half for an unresolved V gene and the rest for unknown reasons. This sample lists 9,500 to 14,000 clones; roughly 90% were detected once. Clones ranked in the top ten supply 10% to 15% of the sample. The time point label on this specimen signifies: recipient sample about 28 days before transplant, after cytoreduction. The sequencing used peripheral blood mononuclear cells, collected before stem cell transplant. The origin of the receptors is a woman between 40 and 55 years old with acute myeloid leukemia. Some clones in this sample may be carry-over from other donors' samples.

The rearrangement links TRBV6-1 to TRBJ2-6; the match to TRBD1 covers 10 bases. The ends lost 3 bases at V and 2 bases at J; junction bases unmatched: 4. Per the germline V gene, CDR1 is MNHNS and CDR2 is SASEGT. This CDR3 is built from 17 residues. The CDR3 here is CASSDPGQGTGANVLTF. The DNA of the CDR3 is TGTGCCAGCAGTGATCCGGGACAGGGGACTGGGGCCAACGTCCTGACTTTC.

The chain carries TRBV6-6 and TRBJ1-1, with 7 nucleotides matching TRBD1. CDR3 length: 16 amino acids. Unmatched junction bases numbered 12, after V lost 6 bases and J lost 2 bases. CDR1 and CDR2 from the germline V gene are MNHNY and SVGAGI (reference sequence). CDR3 sequence: CASSDAGTAFNTEAFF. The DNA of the CDR3 is TGTGCCAGCAGCGACGCCGGGACAGCCTTCAACACTGAAGCTTTCTTT.

CDR3 sequence (DNA): TGCGCCAGCAGCCCGGGGACAGGAGACTATGGCTACACCTTC. Amino acids: CASSPGTGDYGYTF. This rearrangement joins TRBV4-3 to TRBJ1-2, with 8 positions matching TRBD1. Germline V lookup: CDR1 LGHNA, CDR2 YSLEER. The CDR3 is 14 amino acids. V lost 4 bases, J lost 3 bases, and 4 bases stayed unmatched.

This chain joins TRBV7-2 and TRBJ1-3, with D unclear. This CDR3 region has 13 residues. The germline gives CDR1 SGHTA, CDR2 FQGNSA. The V and J ends lost 7 bases and 4 bases respectively, with 11 bases between them. CDR3 nucleotide sequence: TGTGCCAGCACCCAGAGCATGGGAAACACCATATATTTT. This gives the protein CASTQSMGNTIYF.

The CDR3 bases are TGTGCCAGCAGCTTATTTCTGCCTAGCAAGTTGGGGGGTAATGAGCAGTTCTTC. It translates to CASSLFLPSKLGGNEQFF. The chain uses TRBV7-3 and TRBJ2-1, with D possibly matching TRBD2 (6 bases). CDR3 length: 18 residues. Germline V gene data show CDR1 as SGHTA and CDR2 as FQGTGA. V shed 2 bases and J shed 7 bases, with 24 bases lying between them.

The chain employs TRBV7-8 and TRBJ1-1; 7 bases map to TRBD1. Unmatched junction bases numbered 9, after V lost 1 base and J lost 10 bases. Germline values: CDR1 SGHVS, CDR2 FQNEAQ. CDR3 length: 14 residues. CDR3 amino acids: CASSLVVEGARAFF. The CDR3 DNA sequence: TGTGCCAGCAGCTTAGTTGTTGAGGGGGCTCGAGCTTTCTTT.

The gene calls are TRBV30 and TRBJ2-1; 11 bases fit TRBD2. J was trimmed by 5 bases and V by 2 bases; bases with no gene match: 5. CDR1 is GTSNPN, CDR2 SVGIG, per germline (reference sequence). The CDR3 runs to 15 residues. The DNA of the CDR3 is TGTGCCTGGAGTAGTATAGCGGGAGGGGACAATGAGCAGTTCTTC. Amino acid sequence: CAWSSIAGGDNEQFF.

This chain links TRBV19 with TRBJ1-2; no reliable D call. The germline V and J ends were trimmed by 0 bases and 4 bases, with 3 bases remaining between them. The CDR3 length is 12 residues. Germline V CDR1 and CDR2: LNHDA, SQIVND (reference sequence). CDR3 residues: CASSIDGYGYTF. CDR3 DNA sequence: TGTGCCAGTAGTATAGATGGCTATGGCTACACCTTC.

The CDR3 nucleotides read TGTGCCAGCAGCTTAGGACTGGAGCAGTACTTC. Residues: CASSLGLEQYF. The V gene is TRBV7-8, the J gene TRBJ2-7; D call uncertain. V was trimmed by 1 base and J by 7 bases, leaving 5 bases between them. The CDR3 is 11 amino acids. Germline-derived CDR1 and CDR2 are SGHVS and FQNEAQ.

The genes are TRBV7-3 and TRBJ2-2; D might be TRBD2 (5 bases). Germline V gives CDR1 SGHTA, CDR2 FQGTGA. With 0 bases removed from V and 5 bases from J, the gap between germline ends came to 10 bases. This CDR3 is built from 15 residues. The CDR3 bases are TGTGCCAGCAGCTTAACCGGTGGAGGTACCGGGGAGCTGTTTTTT. As protein: CASSLTGGGTGELFF.

V gene TRBV7-2 combines with J gene TRBJ2-7; no clear D gene. The germline gives CDR1 SGHTA, CDR2 FQGNSA. V shed 5 bases and J shed 2 bases, with 4 bases lying between them. This CDR3 region has 11 residues. The CDR3 region is CASSKTYEQYF. The CDR3 region has the DNA TGTGCCAGCAGCAAGACCTACGAGCAGTACTTC.

This clone came up once. This sequence joins TRBV30 and TRBJ2-7, with D unresolved. The CDR3 runs to 14 residues. CDR1 and CDR2 from the germline V gene are GTSNPN and SVGIG (reference sequence). With 5 bases removed from V and 2 bases from J, the gap between germline ends came to 16 bases. CDR3 DNA: TGTGCCTGGGGGCCCGACACCGGAACCTACGAGCAGTACTTC. This translates into CAWGPDTGTYEQYF. Looking up the rest from reference TRBV30 and TRBJ2-7 gives the full variable domain: SQTIHQWPATLVQPVGSPLSLECTVEGTSNPNLYWYRQAAGRGLQLLFYSVGIGQISSEVPQNLSASRPQDRQFILSSKKLLLSDSGFYLCAWGPDTGTYEQYFGPGTRLTVT.

The DNA of the CDR3 is TGTGCCTGGAGTGTACCTACTTCGAACACCGGGGAGCTGTTTTTT. Translated, it gives CAWSVPTSNTGELFF. This sequence joins TRBV30 and TRBJ2-2; D remains unclear. Trimming stripped 0 bases from V and 0 bases from J, with 8 bases between. CDR1 and CDR2 from the germline V gene are GTSNPN and SVGIG (reference sequence). CDR3 size: 15 residues.

The genes are TRBV14 and TRBJ2-7; 8 bases map to TRBD1. From germline, CDR1 is SGHDN and CDR2 FVKESK. The V segment lost 0 bases and the J segment 1 base; nucleotides outside the gene matches: 14. The CDR3 runs to 19 residues. This chain's CDR3 is CASSQDRWTGLTRSYEQYF. The CDR3 nucleotides are TGTGCCAGCAGCCAAGATCGTTGGACAGGGCTCACGAGGTCCTACGAGCAGTACTTC.

V and J are TRBV7-6 and TRBJ2-7; 7 bases align to TRBD2. In germline, CDR1 is SGHVS, CDR2 FNYEAQ. This CDR3 has 17 amino acids. V dropped 1 base and J dropped 2; count of bases not matched to a gene: 11. The CDR3 sequence is CASSLEPGLAVPYEQYF. Written as DNA, the CDR3 is TGTGCCAGCAGCTTAGAACCCGGCCTAGCGGTTCCCTACGAGCAGTACTTC.

V and J are TRBV11-2 and TRBJ2-7; D may be TRBD1 (5 bases). The CDR3 runs 12 residues. V was shortened by 6 bases and J by 3 bases, with 9 bases between the two germline ends. Per the germline V gene, CDR1 is SGHAT and CDR2 is FQNNGV. CDR3 DNA sequence: TGTGCCAGCAGTTCAGGGTTCTACGAGCAGTACTTC. This sequence encodes CASSSGFYEQYF.

This clone was detected only a few times. The gene calls are TRBV29-1 and TRBJ2-7; perhaps TRBD2 as D (5 bases). There are 12 residues in the CDR3. V was clipped by 0 bases and J by 4 bases, with 7 bases between them. CDR1 is SQVTM, CDR2 ANQGSEA, per germline. The CDR3 is CSVEDAGYEQYF. The CDR3 DNA follows: TGCAGCGTTGAAGATGCGGGTTACGAGCAGTACTTC.

The chain is built from TRBV9 and TRBJ2-2; TRBD2 matches 8 bases. CDR3 length: 16 residues. Trimming took 0 bases from V and 5 from J; bases not matched to a gene: 6. Germline V gene lookup returns CDR1 SGDLS and CDR2 YYNGEE. The CDR3 spells CASSVESGSRTGELFF. CDR3 nucleotide sequence: TGTGCCAGCAGCGTAGAGAGCGGGAGTCGAACCGGGGAGCTGTTTTTT.

CDR3 region: CASSLARPTAGSGNTIYF. Written as DNA, the CDR3 is TGTGCCAGCAGCTTAGCCCGGCCGACAGCCGGCTCTGGAAACACCATATATTTT. The chain links TRBV7-9 to TRBJ1-3, with D perhaps matching TRBD1 (5 bases). Trimming pared 0 bases from V and 0 bases from J, leaving 15 bases between. The CDR3 has 18 amino acids. The germline V gene encodes CDR1 SEHNR and CDR2 FQNEAQ (reference sequence).

The V gene is TRBV27, the J gene TRBJ2-7, with 7 bases that match TRBD2. Germline V gene lookup returns CDR1 MNHEY and CDR2 SMNVEV (reference sequence). The CDR3 runs to 15 residues. V trimming: 3 bases; J trimming: 0 bases; junction bases outside the gene matches: 5. The CDR3 here is CASSFQRGISYEQYF. CDR3 in DNA: TGTGCCAGCAGTTTTCAGCGGGGAATCTCCTACGAGCAGTACTTC.

This chain links TRBV27 with TRBJ2-1; D ambiguous. Trimming stripped 3 bases from V and 10 bases from J, with 10 bases between. The CDR3 sequence is 12 residues long. Germline V gene data show CDR1 as MNHEY and CDR2 as SMNVEV (reference sequence). The CDR3 region has the DNA TGTGCCAGCAGTTTTGTAGGAACAGAGCAGTTCTTC. Translated, it gives CASSFVGTEQFF.

This chain uses TRBV7-9 with TRBJ1-5; D might be TRBD1 (5 bases). CDR1 is SEHNR and CDR2 is FQNEAQ in the germline V gene (reference sequence). This CDR3 contains 15 residues. The ends were cut back, 7 bases at V and 9 bases at J, with 22 bases in the middle. The chain's CDR3 is CASIPRDGKITPQHF. The CDR3 DNA follows: TGTGCCAGCATCCCTCGGGACGGAAAAATCACGCCCCAGCATTTT.